The sequence of this T cell receptor (beta chain) was determined in a study of regulatory T cells in long-lasting Graves disease. Findings and limits, study-wide: Preferential use of TRBV28, TRBJ1-2 and TRBJ2-5 was seen in persistent disease. Relative to newly diagnosed Graves' patients, persistent ones had lower TCR diversity.

This clonotype was observed many times. Its antigen is still unknown. Specified time point: newly diagnosed GD, antithyroid drugs for less than 3 months. Construction of the TCR library relied on RNA isolated from PBMCs. V shed 5 bases and J shed 5 bases, with 12 bases lying between them. This CDR3 has 13 amino acids. Germline V gene sequence: CDR1 MNHEY, CDR2 SVGEGT. The TCR beta library used iRepertoire HTBI primers with Arm-PCR amplification of CDR3. Each CDR3 protein gets one entry after TCRdb re-called the multiplex PCR reads with MiXCR. The repertoire holds around 480,000 distinct CDR3 sequences, with roughly 16% as singletons. This same sample was also part of a study on T cells in Graves' hyperthyroidism and ophthalmopathy. This second study says: Used for diagnoses were clinical symptoms, serum thyroxine and TRAb, thyroid ultrasound and orbital computed tomography. The TCR CDR3 first-round RT-PCR relied on the HTBI primer set.

The sample here was peripheral blood mononuclear cells (PBMCs), taken at new diagnosis, from a patient treated with antithyroid drugs. The receptor's source is a woman aged 35-65 years with Graves disease. The genes are TRBV6-2 or TRBV6-3 and TRBJ1-2, with D hard to call. CDR3 loop: CASSDRAAYGYTF. The CDR3 nucleotides read TGTGCCAGCAGTGACCGGGCCGCATATGGCTACACCTTC.